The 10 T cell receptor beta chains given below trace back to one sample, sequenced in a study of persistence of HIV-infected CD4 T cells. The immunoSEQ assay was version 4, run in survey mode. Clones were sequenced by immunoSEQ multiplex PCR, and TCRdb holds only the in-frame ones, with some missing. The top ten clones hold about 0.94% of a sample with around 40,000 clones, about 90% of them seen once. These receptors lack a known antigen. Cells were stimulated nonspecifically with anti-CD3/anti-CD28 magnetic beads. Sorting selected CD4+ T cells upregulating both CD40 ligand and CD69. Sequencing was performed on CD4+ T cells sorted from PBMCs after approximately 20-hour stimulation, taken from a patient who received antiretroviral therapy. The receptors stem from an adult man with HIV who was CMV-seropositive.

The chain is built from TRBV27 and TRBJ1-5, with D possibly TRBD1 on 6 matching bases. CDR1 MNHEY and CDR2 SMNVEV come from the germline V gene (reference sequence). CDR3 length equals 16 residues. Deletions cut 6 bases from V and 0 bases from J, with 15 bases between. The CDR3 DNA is TGTGCCAGCAGACTCGCGACAGGTCATAGCAATCAGCCCCAGCATTTT. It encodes CASRLATGHSNQPQHF.

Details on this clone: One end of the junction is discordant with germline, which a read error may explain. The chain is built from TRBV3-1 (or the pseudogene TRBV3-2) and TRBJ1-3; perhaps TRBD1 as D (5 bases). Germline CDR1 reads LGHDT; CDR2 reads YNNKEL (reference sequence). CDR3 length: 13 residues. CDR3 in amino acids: CASSQSDRQFHNF. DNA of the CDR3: TGTGCCAGCAGCCAGAGTGATCGACAGTTCCATAATTTT.

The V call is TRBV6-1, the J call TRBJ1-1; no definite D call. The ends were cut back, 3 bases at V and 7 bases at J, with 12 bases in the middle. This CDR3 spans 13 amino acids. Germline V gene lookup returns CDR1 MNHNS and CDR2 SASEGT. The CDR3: CASSDYGNGEAFF. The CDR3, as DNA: TGTGCCAGCAGTGATTATGGGAACGGTGAAGCTTTCTTT.

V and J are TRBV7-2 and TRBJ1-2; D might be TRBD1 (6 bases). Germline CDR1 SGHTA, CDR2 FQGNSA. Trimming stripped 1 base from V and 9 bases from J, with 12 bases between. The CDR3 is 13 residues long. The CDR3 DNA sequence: TGTGCCAGCAGCTTAGAGGGGGGCCGTCGCTACACCTTC. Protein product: CASSLEGGRRYTF. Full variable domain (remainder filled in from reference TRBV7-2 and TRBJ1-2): GAGVSQSPSNKVTEKGKDVELRCDPISGHTALYWYRQSLGQGLEFLIYFQGNSAPDKSGLPSDRFSAERTGGSVSTLTIQRTQQEDSAVYLCASSLEGGRRYTFGSGTRLTVV.

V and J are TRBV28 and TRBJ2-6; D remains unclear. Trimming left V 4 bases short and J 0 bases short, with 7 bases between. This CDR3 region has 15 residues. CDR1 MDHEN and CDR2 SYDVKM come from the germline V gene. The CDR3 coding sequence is TGTGCCAGCAGTTCTCCTAGCTCTGGGGCCAACGTCCTGACTTTC. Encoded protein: CASSSPSSGANVLTF.

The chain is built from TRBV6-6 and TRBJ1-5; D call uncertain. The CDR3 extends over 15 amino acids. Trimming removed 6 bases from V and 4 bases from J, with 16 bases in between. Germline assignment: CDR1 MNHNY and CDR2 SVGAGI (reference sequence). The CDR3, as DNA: TGTGCCAGCAGGACGGACCCGACGGCAAATCAGCCCCAGCATTTT. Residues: CASRTDPTANQPQHF.

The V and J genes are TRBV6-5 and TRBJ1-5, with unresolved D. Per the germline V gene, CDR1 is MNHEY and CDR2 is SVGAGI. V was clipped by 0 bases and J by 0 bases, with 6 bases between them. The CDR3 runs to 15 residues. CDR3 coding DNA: TGTGCCAGCAGTTACTCGAGCGGTAGCAATCAGCCCCAGCATTTT. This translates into CASSYSSGSNQPQHF.

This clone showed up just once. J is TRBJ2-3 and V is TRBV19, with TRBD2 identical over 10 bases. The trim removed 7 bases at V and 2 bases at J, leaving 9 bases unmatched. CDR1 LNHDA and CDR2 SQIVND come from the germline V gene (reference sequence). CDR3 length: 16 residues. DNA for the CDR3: TGTGCCAGTACCCGTTCCGGGACTAGCGACACAGATACGCAGTATTTT. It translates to CASTRSGTSDTDTQYF.

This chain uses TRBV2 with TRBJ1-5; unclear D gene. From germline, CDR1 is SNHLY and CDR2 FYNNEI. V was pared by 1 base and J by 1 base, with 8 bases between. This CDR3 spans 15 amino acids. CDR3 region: CASSEEGISNQPQHF. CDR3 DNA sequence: TGTGCCAGCAGTGAAGAGGGAATAAGCAATCAGCCCCAGCATTTT.

The CDR3 DNA reads as TGTGCCACCAGTGACCGGAGAACCTCTGGGGCCAACGTCCTGACTTTC. This encodes CATSDRRTSGANVLTF. The V call is TRBV24-1, the J call TRBJ2-6; D not certain. This CDR3 has 16 residues. Deletions cut 4 bases from V and 0 bases from J, with 9 bases between. Germline-derived CDR1 and CDR2 are KGHDR and SFDVKD.